The entry below describes one T cell receptor beta chain. Profiling of TCR beta VDJ combinations and CDR3 sequences used genomic DNA as template. A single record per CDR3 protein comes from TCRdb applying MiXCR to the reads. The top ten hold around 1.2% of the sample, which has under 350,000 distinct CDR3 sequences, 50% to 65% seen once. The data were taken from a study of CD8+CD57+ T cells in acquired aplastic anemia. Turning to the study itself: Isolated CD4+ and CD8+ cells, once sorted, yielded DNA averaging about 3.2 ug.

Only patients with CD8+CD57+ cell expansion on flow cytometry were chosen for sequencing. Trimming took 6 bases from V and 5 from J; bases not matched to a gene: 5. This CDR3 is built from 13 residues. Germline-derived CDR1 and CDR2 are SQVTM and ANQGSEA. The sequence was obtained from a human donor with aplastic anemia. The sequencing input was sorted CD4+, CD8+, or CD8+CD57+ T cells (not recorded which) from PBMCs. This chain connects TRBV29-1 to TRBJ2-7; 12 bases are a match to TRBD1. Here the CDR3 reads CSVPGQGAHEQYF. Written as DNA, the CDR3 is TGCAGCGTCCCGGGACAGGGGGCCCACGAGCAGTACTTC.